This T cell receptor (beta chain) was captured by sequencing in a study of blood T cell repertoires in COVID-19. Study at large: T cells, B-cell-depleted T cells, or PBMCs provided the cDNA or gDNA that served as material.

This table comes from immunoSEQ multiplex PCR, and its TCRdb copy is limited to in-frame clones, with some not included. Among approximately 350,000 clones listed, roughly four fifths were seen once. From germline, CDR1 is LNHDA and CDR2 SQIVND (reference sequence). The CDR3 length is 17 residues. V gave up 10 bases and J gave up 1 base; unmatched junction bases: 16. This receptor was identified in a woman aged 45 to 65 who had recovered from COVID-19. The genes are TRBV19 and TRBJ1-1; 9 nucleotides match TRBD1. The sample was PBMCs or T cells enriched from blood (not recorded which). CDR3 sequence: CATRTGQGLGGNTEAFF. The CDR3 DNA reads TGTGCCACCCGGACGGGACAGGGTTTGGGGGGGAACACTGAAGCTTTCTTT.